The 6 T cell receptor beta chains in this list originate from one sample, sequenced in a study of post-analysis software for immune sequencing data. Tagging with unique molecular identifiers was a feature of the TCR beta cDNA libraries. TCRdb redid the calling of the PCR reads with MiXCR, one entry per CDR3 protein. The repertoire holds around 500,000 distinct CDR3 sequences, with about a third as singletons. For these TCRs, the target antigens are not known. Findings and limits, study-wide: TRBV5-6, TRBV5-1 and TRBV20-1 belonged to a set of about five TRBV segments that were more frequent in patients than controls.

The specimen was blood. Receptor source: a girl under 18 with multiple sclerosis.

This clonotype was picked up a small number of times. The chain combines TRBV20-1 with TRBJ1-2; maybe TRBD1 (5 bases). The CDR3 loop spans 13 amino acids. The germline V and J ends were trimmed by 0 bases and 8 bases, with 13 bases remaining between them. Per germline, CDR1 DFQATT and CDR2 SNEGSKA (reference sequence). The CDR3 DNA sequence: TGCAGTGCTAGAGATGGCAGGGAGGGGGGCTACACCTTC. Its translation is CSARDGREGGYTF.

The J gene is TRBJ1-1, the V gene TRBV7-3; D gene unclear. There are 14 residues in the CDR3. V was clipped by 1 base and J by 1 base, with 7 bases between them. The germline CDR1 and CDR2 sequences are SGHTA and FQGTGA. As DNA, the CDR3 is TGTGCCAGCAGCTTAAACGCGGGGAACACTGAAGCTTTCTTT. Translating it yields CASSLNAGNTEAFF.

This clonotype turned up a few times. The rearrangement uses TRBV7-8 and TRBJ2-3; 8 nucleotides match TRBD1. With 5 bases clipped from V and 0 bases from J, the junction kept 4 bases outside the gene matches. CDR1 and CDR2 from the germline V gene are SGHVS and FQNEAQ. CDR3 length equals 15 residues. CDR3: CASSTGQASTDTQYF. Here the CDR3 DNA reads TGTGCCAGCAGCACGGGACAGGCTAGCACAGATACGCAGTATTTT.

The rearrangement links TRBV28 to TRBJ2-1; the match to TRBD2 covers 11 bases. The end of the DNA fits TRBJ2-7 better, so the J call may be wrong. The germline gives CDR1 MDHEN, CDR2 SYDVKM. The CDR3 consists of 19 residues. The CDR3 DNA reads TGTGCCAGCAGTTCCTTAGCGGGGGGGCTGATGAGCTCCTACAATGAGCAGTACTTC. Its translation is CASSSLAGGLMSSYNEQYF.

The gene calls are TRBV6-5 and TRBJ2-5; possible D gene TRBD2, 6 bases. V was shortened by 6 bases and J by 0 bases, with 11 bases between the two germline ends. This CDR3 is 14 amino acids long. Germline CDR1 and CDR2: MNHEY and SVGAGI. As DNA, the CDR3 is TGTGCCAGCAGGCGACGGGGGTACCAAGAGACCCAGTACTTC. Translating it yields CASRRRGYQETQYF.

The V gene is TRBV28, the J gene TRBJ2-3; TRBD2 is a possible D gene (7 bases). This CDR3 comprises 12 residues. The V and J ends lost 8 bases and 9 bases respectively, with 15 bases between them. The V gene's germline CDR1 is MDHEN and CDR2 SYDVKM. CDR3 coding DNA: TGTGCCAGCCGGGGGGCCCTAGAGACGCAGTATTTT. The encoded protein is CASRGALETQYF.